This T cell receptor (beta chain) derives from a study of blood T cell repertoires in COVID-19. The CDR3 totals 14 residues. Germline values: CDR1 LNHDA, CDR2 SQIVND (reference sequence). Trimming removed 6 bases at V and 0 bases at J, with 11 bases between. Assay used: immunoSEQ multiplex PCR; TCRdb lists only in-frame clones, some missing. Of some 120,000 clones listed, about 89% are singletons. Sequenced material: peripheral blood. This sequence originates from a woman aged 60-75 years with acute or convalescent COVID-19. This chain uses TRBV19 with TRBJ1-1; D not certain. This CDR3 reads CASRMSVMNTEAFF. Here the CDR3 DNA reads TGTGCCAGTAGGATGAGCGTTATGAACACTGAAGCTTTCTTT. Complete variable domain (other parts from reference TRBV19 and TRBJ1-1): DGGITQSPKYLFRKEGQNVTLSCEQNLNHDAMYWYRQDPGQGLRLIYYSQIVNDFQKGDIAEGYSVSREKKESFPLTVTSAQKNPTAFYLCASRMSVMNTEAFFGQGTRLTVV.